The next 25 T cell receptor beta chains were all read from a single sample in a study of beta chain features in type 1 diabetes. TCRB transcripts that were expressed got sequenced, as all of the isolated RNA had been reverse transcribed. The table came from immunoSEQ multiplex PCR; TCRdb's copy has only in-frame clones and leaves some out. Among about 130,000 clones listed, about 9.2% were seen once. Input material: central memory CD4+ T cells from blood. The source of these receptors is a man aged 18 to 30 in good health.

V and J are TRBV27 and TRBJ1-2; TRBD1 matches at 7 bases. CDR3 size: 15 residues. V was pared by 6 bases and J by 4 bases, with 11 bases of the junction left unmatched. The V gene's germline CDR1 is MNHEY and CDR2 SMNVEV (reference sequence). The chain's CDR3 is CASSPGQQLSYGYTF. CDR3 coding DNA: TGTGCCAGCAGCCCGGGACAGCAGCTTTCCTATGGCTACACCTTC.

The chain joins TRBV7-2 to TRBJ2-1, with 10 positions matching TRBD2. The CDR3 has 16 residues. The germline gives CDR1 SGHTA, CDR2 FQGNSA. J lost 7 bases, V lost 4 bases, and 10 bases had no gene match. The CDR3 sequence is CASSSRWASGGNEQFF. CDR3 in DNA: TGTGCCAGCAGCTCACGTTGGGCTAGCGGGGGAAATGAGCAGTTCTTC.

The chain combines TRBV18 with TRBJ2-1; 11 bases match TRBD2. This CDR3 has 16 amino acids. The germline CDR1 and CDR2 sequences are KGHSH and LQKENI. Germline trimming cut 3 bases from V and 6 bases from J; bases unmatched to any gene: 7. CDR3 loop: CASSPSSGGAFNEQFF. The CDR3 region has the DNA TGTGCCAGCTCACCTAGTAGCGGGGGGGCCTTCAATGAGCAGTTCTTC.

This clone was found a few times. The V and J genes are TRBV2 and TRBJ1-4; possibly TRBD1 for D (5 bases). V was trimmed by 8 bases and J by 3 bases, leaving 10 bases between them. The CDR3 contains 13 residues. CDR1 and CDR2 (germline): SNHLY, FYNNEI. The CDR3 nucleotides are TGTGCCAGCGTTAGGGGTTCTAATGAAAAACTGTTTTTT. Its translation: CASVRGSNEKLFF.

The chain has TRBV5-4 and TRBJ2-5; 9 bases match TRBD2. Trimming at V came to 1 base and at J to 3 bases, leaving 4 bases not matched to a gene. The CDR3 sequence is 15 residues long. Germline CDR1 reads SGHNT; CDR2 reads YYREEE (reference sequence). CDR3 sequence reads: CASSLMLAGKETQYF. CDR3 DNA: TGTGCCAGCAGCTTGATGCTAGCGGGGAAAGAGACCCAGTACTTC.

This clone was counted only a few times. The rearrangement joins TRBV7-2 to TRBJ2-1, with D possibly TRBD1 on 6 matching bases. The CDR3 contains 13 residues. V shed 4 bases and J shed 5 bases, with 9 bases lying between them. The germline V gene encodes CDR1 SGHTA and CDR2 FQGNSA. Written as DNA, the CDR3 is TGTGCCAGCAGCTCCCGACAGGACAATGAGCAGTTCTTC. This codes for CASSSRQDNEQFF. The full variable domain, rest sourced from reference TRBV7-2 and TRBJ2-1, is GAGVSQSPSNKVTEKGKDVELRCDPISGHTALYWYRQSLGQGLEFLIYFQGNSAPDKSGLPSDRFSAERTGGSVSTLTIQRTQQEDSAVYLCASSSRQDNEQFFGPGTRLTVL.

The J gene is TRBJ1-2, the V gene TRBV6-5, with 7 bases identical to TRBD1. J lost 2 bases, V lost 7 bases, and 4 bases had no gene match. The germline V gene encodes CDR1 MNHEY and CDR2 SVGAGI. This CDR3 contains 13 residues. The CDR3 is CASKRQGNYGYTF. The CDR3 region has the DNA TGTGCCAGCAAACGACAGGGAAACTATGGCTACACCTTC.

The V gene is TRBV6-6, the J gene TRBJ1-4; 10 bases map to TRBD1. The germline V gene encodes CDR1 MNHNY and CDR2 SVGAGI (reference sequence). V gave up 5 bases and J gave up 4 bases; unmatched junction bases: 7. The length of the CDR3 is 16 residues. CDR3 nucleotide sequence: TGTGCCAGCAGTCGCCTAGGGACAGGGGATAATGAAAAACTGTTTTTT. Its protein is CASSRLGTGDNEKLFF.

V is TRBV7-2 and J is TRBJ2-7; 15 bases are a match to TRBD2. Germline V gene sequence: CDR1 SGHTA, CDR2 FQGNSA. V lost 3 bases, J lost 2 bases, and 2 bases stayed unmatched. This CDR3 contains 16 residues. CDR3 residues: CASSFGLAGGTYEQYF. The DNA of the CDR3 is TGTGCCAGCAGCTTTGGACTAGCGGGGGGGACCTACGAGCAGTACTTC.

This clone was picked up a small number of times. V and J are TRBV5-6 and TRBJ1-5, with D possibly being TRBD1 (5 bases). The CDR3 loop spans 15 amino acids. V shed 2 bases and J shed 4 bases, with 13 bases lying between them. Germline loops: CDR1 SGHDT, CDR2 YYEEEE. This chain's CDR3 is CASSLAQGGNQPQHF. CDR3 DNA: TGTGCCAGCAGCTTAGCGCAGGGAGGAAATCAGCCCCAGCATTTT.

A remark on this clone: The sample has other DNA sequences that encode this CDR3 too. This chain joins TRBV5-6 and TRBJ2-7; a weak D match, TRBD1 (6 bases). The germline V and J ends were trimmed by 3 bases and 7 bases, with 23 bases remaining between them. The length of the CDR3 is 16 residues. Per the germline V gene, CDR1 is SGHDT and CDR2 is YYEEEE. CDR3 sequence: CASSSAQGLSWGEQYF. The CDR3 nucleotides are TGTGCCAGCAGCTCGGCGCAGGGGCTGTCCTGGGGGGAGCAGTACTTC.

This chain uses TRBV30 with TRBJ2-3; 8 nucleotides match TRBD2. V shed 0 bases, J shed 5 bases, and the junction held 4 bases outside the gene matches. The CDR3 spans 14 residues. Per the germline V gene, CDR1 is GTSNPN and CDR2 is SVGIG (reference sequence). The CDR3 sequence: CAWSVAGGVDTQYF. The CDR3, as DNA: TGTGCCTGGAGTGTGGCGGGGGGCGTAGATACGCAGTATTTT.

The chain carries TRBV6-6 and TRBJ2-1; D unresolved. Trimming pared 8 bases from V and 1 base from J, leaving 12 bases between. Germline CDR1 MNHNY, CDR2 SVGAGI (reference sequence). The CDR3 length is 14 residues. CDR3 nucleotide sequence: TGTGCCAGCCATCGACCAGGTTCCTACAATGAGCAGTTCTTC. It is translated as CASHRPGSYNEQFF.

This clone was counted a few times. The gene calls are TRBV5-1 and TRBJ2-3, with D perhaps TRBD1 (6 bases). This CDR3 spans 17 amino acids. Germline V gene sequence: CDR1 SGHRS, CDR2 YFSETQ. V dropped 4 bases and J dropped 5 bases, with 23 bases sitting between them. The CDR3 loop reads CASSPTPPGQILDTQYF. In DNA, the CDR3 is TGCGCCAGCAGCCCGACCCCCCCGGGACAAATATTAGATACGCAGTATTTT.

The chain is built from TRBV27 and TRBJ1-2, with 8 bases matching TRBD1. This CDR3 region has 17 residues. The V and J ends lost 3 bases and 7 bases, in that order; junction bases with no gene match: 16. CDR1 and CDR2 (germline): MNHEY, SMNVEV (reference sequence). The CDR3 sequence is CASSFNPRQGARAGYTF. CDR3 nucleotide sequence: TGTGCCAGCAGTTTCAACCCTCGCCAGGGGGCCAGGGCTGGCTACACCTTC.

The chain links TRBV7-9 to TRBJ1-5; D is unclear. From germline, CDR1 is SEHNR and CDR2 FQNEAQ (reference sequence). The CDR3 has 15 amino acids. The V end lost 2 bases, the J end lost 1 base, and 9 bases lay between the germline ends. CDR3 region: CASSLYAESNQPQHF. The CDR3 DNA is TGTGCCAGCAGCTTATATGCAGAAAGCAATCAGCCCCAGCATTTT.

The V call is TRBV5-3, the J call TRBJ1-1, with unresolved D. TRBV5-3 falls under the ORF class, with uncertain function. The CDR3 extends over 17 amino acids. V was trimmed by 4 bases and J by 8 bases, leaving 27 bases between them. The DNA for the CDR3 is TGTGCCAGAAGCCCCGAAACTAGGGTTCACAGCAAAAGGGAAGCTTTCTTT. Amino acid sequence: CARSPETRVHSKREAFF.

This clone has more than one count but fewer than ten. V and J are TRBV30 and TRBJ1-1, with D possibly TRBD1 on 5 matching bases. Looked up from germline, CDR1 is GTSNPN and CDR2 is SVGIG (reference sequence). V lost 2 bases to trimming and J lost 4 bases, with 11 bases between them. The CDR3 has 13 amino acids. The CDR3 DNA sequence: TGTGCCTGGAGTATCCAGGGTGGCACTGAAGCTTTCTTT. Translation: CAWSIQGGTEAFF.

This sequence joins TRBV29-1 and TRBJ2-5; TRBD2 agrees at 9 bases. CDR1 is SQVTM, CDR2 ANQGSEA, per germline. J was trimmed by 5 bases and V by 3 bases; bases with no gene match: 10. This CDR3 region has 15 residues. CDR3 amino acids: CSVELWASGVETQYF. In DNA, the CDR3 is TGCAGCGTTGAGCTCTGGGCTAGCGGGGTGGAGACCCAGTACTTC.

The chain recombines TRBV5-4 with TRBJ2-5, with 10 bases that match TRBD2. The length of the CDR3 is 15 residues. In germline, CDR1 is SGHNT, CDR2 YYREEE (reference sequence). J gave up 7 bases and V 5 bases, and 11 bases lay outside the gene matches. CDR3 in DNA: TGTGCCAGCAGTTCGAGCGGGGGGGCCGCTGGGACCCAGTACTTC. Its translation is CASSSSGGAAGTQYF.

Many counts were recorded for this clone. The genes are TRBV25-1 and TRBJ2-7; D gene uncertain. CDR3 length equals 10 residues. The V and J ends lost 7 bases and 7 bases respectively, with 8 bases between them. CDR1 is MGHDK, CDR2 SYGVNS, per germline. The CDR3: CASILVEQYF. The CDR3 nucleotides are TGTGCCAGCATTCTCGTGGAGCAGTACTTC.

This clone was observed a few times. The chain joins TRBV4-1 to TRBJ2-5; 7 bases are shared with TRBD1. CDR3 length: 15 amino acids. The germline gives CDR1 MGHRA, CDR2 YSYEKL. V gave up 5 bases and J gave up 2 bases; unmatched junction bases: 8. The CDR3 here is CASSTRQGPQETQYF. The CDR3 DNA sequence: TGCGCCAGCAGCACCCGACAGGGACCTCAAGAGACCCAGTACTTC.

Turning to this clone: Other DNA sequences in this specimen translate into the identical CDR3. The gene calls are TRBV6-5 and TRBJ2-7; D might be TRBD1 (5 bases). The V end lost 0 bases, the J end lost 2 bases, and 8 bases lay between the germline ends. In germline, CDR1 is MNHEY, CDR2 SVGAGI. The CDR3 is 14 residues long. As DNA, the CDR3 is TGTGCCAGCAGTTACTCTACAGGTGCCTACGAGCAGTACTTC. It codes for CASSYSTGAYEQYF.

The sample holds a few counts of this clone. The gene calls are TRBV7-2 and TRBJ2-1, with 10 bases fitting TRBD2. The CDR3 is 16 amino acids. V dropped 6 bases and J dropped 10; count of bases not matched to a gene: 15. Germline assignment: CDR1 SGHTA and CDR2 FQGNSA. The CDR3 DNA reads TGTGCCAGCAGAAAAAGCGGGGGGGCTCCCCTCGGGGAGCAGTTCTTC. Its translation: CASRKSGGAPLGEQFF.

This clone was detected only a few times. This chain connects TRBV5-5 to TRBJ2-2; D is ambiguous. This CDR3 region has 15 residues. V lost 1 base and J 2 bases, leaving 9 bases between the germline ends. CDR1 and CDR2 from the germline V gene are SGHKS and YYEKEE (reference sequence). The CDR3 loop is CASSLSDSNTGELFF. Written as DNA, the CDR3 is TGTGCCAGCAGCTTGAGTGACTCCAACACCGGGGAGCTGTTTTTT.